This T cell receptor beta chain was retrieved from a study of CD8+ T cells in alopecia areata (dated by TCRdb to the late 2010s). Context from the whole study: The treated patients took part in an open-label pilot trial in which moderate-to-severe alopecia areata was treated with oral tofacitinib at 5 to 10 mg twice daily. Human TCRbeta sequencing covered scalp tissue and sorted CD4+ and CD8+ peripheral blood T cells from patchy and totalis/universalis alopecia areata patients and healthy controls. Scalp clonality was compared across normal scalp (n=4), patchy alopecia areata scalp (n=8), and alopecia totalis/universalis scalp (n=8). Biopsies were taken from tofacitinib-treated patients at baseline and again at 4 and 24 weeks into treatment, and several of those patients also had a later scalp biopsy. In treated patients, disease severity was measured using the SALT score, which gives the percentage of scalp surface area affected. In both human patients and the C3H/HeJ mouse model, the study applied high-throughput TCRbeta sequencing to look at T cell clonal expansion in alopecia areata. Patients stayed on tofacitinib for 6 to 18 months and then had 6 months of follow-up off drug so that delayed response and recurrence could be assessed. The RNA source kit depended on sample type: the PAXgene miRNA kit for fixed scalp, the miRNeasy kit for PBMCs, and the RNeasy kit for mouse skin. TCRbeta CDR3 regions were amplified by immunoSEQ multiplex PCR using 35 Vbeta forward and 13 Jbeta reverse primers. General study outcomes and caveats: Compared with mice, TCR sequences shared between patients were less clear, possibly partly because of HLA diversity across the patient population. Because the treated cohort was small and included a single nonresponder, larger studies are needed to assess links between baseline CD8+ expansion and response. Tofacitinib significantly decreased scalp clonality and the number of expanded CD8+ clones among the top 100 scalp clones. Unlike mouse skin, which is dominated by gammadelta T cells, normal human skin has resident alphabeta T cells that are also sequenced, and this complicates analysis of the scalp TCR repertoire. During tofacitinib treatment, many expanded lesional clones remained in scalp and blood, and this persistence may partly explain relapse after treatment is stopped. Compared with normal scalp, lesional scalp had higher clonality and more expanded CD8+ clones, particularly in alopecia totalis/universalis, a pattern that suggests antigenic drive.

To prepare the library, the immunoSEQ multiplex PCR assay was applied. For TCR sequencing, RNA was extracted from every sample and reverse transcribed into cDNA to serve as template. First-strand cDNA was synthesized using SuperScript III with a 2:1 mix of oligo-dT and random hexamers. Amplification bias was assessed with a synthetic immune receptor repertoire, and residual bias was removed computationally. Under the source paper's analysis protocol: After raw reads were preprocessed to remove errors, the CDR3 was defined following IMGT conventions as running from the conserved cysteine to phenylalanine. Clonality was computed as 1 minus the Shannon entropy, with the entropy normalized by log2 of the number of productive unique TCRs. Whether scalp clones were CD4 or CD8 was inferred by matching scalp TCRbeta sequences against CD4 and CD8 repertoires sorted from blood. The table was pulled from immuneACCESS by TCRdb, which kept in-frame rearrangements only. Such tables lose some clones; where checked, under half of the loss comes from unresolved V genes, and the rest has no known cause. V and J calls and clone size are those listed in that table; D and trimming were worked out from the DNA. For this sample the table gives fewer than 200,000 clones, of which 58% were detected only once. The ten largest make up around 16% of the sample.

What the treatment or condition label conveys for this sample: oral pan-JAK inhibitor, 5-10 mg twice daily. Peripheral blood and lesional scalp punch biopsies were obtained from patients with alopecia areata. PBMCs were isolated by density centrifugation and stained for CD3, CD4 and CD8, after which CD4+ and CD8+ T cells were sorted on a FACSAria. The CDR3 measures 13 amino acids from cysteine to phenylalanine. The retained sequence is limited to the CDR3, 39 bases, with the frame set at the first base. Taken from the germline V gene (reference sequence), the CDR1 and CDR2 loops are GTSNPN and SVGIG. Relative to germline, V is 0 bases shorter and J is 0 bases shorter, with 5 bases between their ends. Concerning this clone: Its antigen is not yet known. The sample holds no much larger clone one base away, and base qualities are not on file.

This TCR came from a human donor with alopecia areata. Recombination connected TRBV30 to TRBJ2-5; the D gene assignment is ambiguous. Sequenced material: CD4+ T cells sorted from blood, taken around week 55, from a patient treated with tofacitinib. The CDR3 reads as follows: CAWSVRHQETQYF. At the DNA level, the sequence is TGTGCCTGGAGTGTACGCCACCAAGAGACCCAGTACTTC.